This TCR beta chain was captured by sequencing in a study of OX40 agonist ivuxolimab in advanced cancers. Study information: It was ivuxolimab, an agonistic anti-OX40 (CD134) antibody, that patients were treated with. Findings and caveats of the study: Clonal expansion in partial responders at 0.1-3.0 mg/kg ranked among the lowest. CD4+ T cells averaged fewer expanded clones than CD8+ T cells.

Germline V gene sequence: CDR1 SGDLS, CDR2 YYNGEE. This CDR3 comprises 15 residues. With 0 bases removed from V and 0 bases from J, the gap between germline ends came to 10 bases. TCRdb keeps only in-frame clones here, not all; method: immunoSEQ multiplex PCR. The sample lists 40,000 to 60,000 clones, 88% occurring once. About this clone itself: No antigen is known for it.

This rearrangement joins TRBV9 to TRBJ2-7; perhaps TRBD2 as D (5 bases). This TCR came from an adult with an advanced solid tumor such as melanoma, head and neck, liver or kidney cancer. Sample: CD4+ or CD8+ T cells sorted from blood, taken in a trial of the OX40 agonist ivuxolimab. The CDR3 spells CASSVAAGPSYEQYF. CDR3 sequence (DNA): TGTGCCAGCAGCGTAGCGGCGGGTCCCTCCTACGAGCAGTACTTC.